This T cell receptor (beta chain) stems from a study of T cell responses to AZD1222 COVID-19 vaccine. The germline V and J ends were trimmed by 1 base and 2 bases, with 15 bases remaining between them. CDR1 is SGHTA and CDR2 is FQGNSA in the germline V gene. The CDR3 spans 17 residues. The data were produced by immunoSEQ multiplex PCR, yet TCRdb's version contains in-frame clones alone and is incomplete. The sample shows 150,000 to 200,000 clones, almost 95% of them seen only once. The study, taken as a whole, reports: With two AZD1222 doses given, Spike-specific TCR breadth and depth both rose.

Of note for this clone: The antigen is undetermined.

Here the sequenced sample was peripheral blood, taken on day 0 of AZD1222 vaccination. The TCR sequence derives from an adult in good health. The V and J genes are TRBV7-2 and TRBJ1-3; tentatively, D is TRBD1 (5 bases). The CDR3 loop reads CASSLGGAGLPGNTIYF. The CDR3 coding sequence is TGTGCCAGCAGCTTAGGCGGGGCGGGACTCCCTGGAAACACCATATATTTT.